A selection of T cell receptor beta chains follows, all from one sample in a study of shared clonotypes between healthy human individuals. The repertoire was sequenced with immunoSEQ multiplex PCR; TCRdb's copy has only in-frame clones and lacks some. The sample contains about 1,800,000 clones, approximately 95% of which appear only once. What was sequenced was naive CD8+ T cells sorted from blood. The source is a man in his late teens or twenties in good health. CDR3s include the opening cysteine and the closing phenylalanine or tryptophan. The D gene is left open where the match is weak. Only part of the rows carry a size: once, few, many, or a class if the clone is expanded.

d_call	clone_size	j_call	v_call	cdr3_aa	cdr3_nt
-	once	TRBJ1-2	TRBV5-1	CASSSEPPLDVYGYTF	TGCGCCAGCAGCTCGGAACCCCCTCTGGACGTTTATGGCTACACCTTC
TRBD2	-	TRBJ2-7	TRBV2	CASSPIGLAGASYEQYF	TGTGCCAGCAGTCCAATCGGACTAGCGGGAGCCTCCTACGAGCAGTACTTC
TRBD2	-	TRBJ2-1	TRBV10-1	CASRLAGSNEQFF	TGCGCCAGCAGACTAGCGGGAAGCAATGAGCAGTTCTTC
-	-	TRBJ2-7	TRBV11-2	CASSSLGYEQYF	TGTGCCAGCAGCTCCCTTGGGTACGAGCAGTACTTC
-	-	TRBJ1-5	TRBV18	CASSYESQPQHF	TGTGCCAGCTCCTACGAGAGTCAGCCCCAGCATTTT
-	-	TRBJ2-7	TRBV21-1	CASSKENRISYEQYF	TGTGCCAGCAGCAAAGAGAACAGAATCTCCTACGAGCAGTACTTC
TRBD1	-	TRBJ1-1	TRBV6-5	CASSYGGQGAEAFF	TGTGCCAGCAGTTACGGGGGACAGGGGGCTGAAGCTTTCTTT
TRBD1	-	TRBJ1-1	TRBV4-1	CASSQDEGAVNTEAFF	TGCGCCAGCAGCCAAGATGAGGGGGCGGTGAACACTGAAGCTTTCTTT
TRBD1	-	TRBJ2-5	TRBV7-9	CASSSGPGQQETQYF	TGTGCCAGCAGCTCCGGACCGGGACAGCAAGAGACCCAGTACTTC
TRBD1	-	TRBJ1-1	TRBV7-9	CASSSGTGHYLNTEAFF	TGTGCCAGCAGCTCCGGGACAGGACATTATTTGAACACTGAAGCTTTCTTT
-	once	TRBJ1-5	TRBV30	CAWSVPGGRQPQHF	TGTGCCTGGAGTGTACCTGGGGGCAGGCAGCCCCAGCATTTT
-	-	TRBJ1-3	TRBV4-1	CASSYWLFGNTIYF	TGCGCCAGCAGCTATTGGCTTTTTGGAAACACCATATATTTT
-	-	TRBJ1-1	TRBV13	CASSSPGPGGAFF	TGTGCCAGCAGCTCCCCGGGTCCCGGTGGGGCTTTCTTT
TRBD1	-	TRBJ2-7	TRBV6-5	CASSYDRESYEQYF	TGTGCCAGCAGTTACGACAGGGAATCCTACGAGCAGTACTTC
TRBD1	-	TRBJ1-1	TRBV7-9	CASRSGQGAMNTEAFF	TGTGCCAGCAGGTCAGGACAGGGGGCGATGAACACTGAAGCTTTCTTT
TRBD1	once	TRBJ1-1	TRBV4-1	CASSQEQGTTSLNTEAFF	TGCGCCAGCAGCCAAGAACAGGGGACAACAAGCCTGAACACTGAAGCTTTCTTT
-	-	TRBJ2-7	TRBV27	CASSSNTLYEQYF	TGTGCCAGCAGTTCGAACACCCTCTACGAGCAGTACTTC
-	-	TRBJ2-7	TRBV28	CASNLGPGGDEQYF	TGTGCCAGCAACCTGGGCCCCGGGGGTGACGAGCAGTACTTC
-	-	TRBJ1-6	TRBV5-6	CASSLETGIGSPLHF	TGTGCCAGCAGCTTGGAAACAGGGATCGGCTCACCCCTCCACTTT
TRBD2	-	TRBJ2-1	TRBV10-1	CASSGTSGSYNEQFF	TGCGCCAGCAGTGGAACTAGCGGGAGCTACAATGAGCAGTTCTTC
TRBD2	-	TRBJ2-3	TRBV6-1	CASSEFASGESDTQYF	TGTGCCAGCAGTGAATTTGCTAGCGGAGAGTCAGATACGCAGTATTTT
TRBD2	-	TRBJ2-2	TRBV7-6	CASSFSGTSGADTGELFF	TGTGCCAGCAGCTTCTCCGGGACTAGCGGCGCGGACACCGGGGAGCTGTTTTTT
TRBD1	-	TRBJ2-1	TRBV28	CASRGGTGNYEQFF	TGTGCCAGTCGCGGAGGGACAGGGAACTATGAGCAGTTCTTC
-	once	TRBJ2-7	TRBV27	CASRWEGVGSYEQYF	TGTGCCAGCAGATGGGAGGGGGTCGGCTCCTACGAGCAGTACTTC
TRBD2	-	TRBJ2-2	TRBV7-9	CASSSGGGRDTGELFF	TGTGCCAGCAGCTCGGGAGGGGGGCGAGACACCGGGGAGCTGTTTTTT
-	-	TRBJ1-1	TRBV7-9	CASSLEGFEAFF	TGTGCCAGCAGCTTAGAGGGGTTTGAAGCTTTCTTT
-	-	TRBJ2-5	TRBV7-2	CASSPQGPSAWAQYF	TGTGCCAGCAGCCCTCAGGGACCCTCGGCTTGGGCCCAGTACTTC
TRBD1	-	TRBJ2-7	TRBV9	CASSVTGTGTYEQYF	TGTGCCAGCAGCGTTACCGGGACAGGGACCTACGAGCAGTACTTC
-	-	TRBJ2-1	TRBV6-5	CASSYGTDNEQFF	TGTGCCAGCAGTTACGGGACGGACAATGAGCAGTTCTTC
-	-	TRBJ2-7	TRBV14	CASSQDVRPSSYEQYF	TGTGCCAGCAGCCAAGATGTTCGGCCGAGCTCCTACGAGCAGTACTTC
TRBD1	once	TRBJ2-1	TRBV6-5	CASSYSGQTGLHEQFF	TGTGCCAGCAGTTACTCGGGACAGACCGGGCTCCATGAGCAGTTCTTC
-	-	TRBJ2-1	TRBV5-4	CASSRTGNNEQFF	TGTGCCAGCAGCAGAACAGGGAACAATGAGCAGTTCTTC
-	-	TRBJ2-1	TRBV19	CASSIERGLDYIEQFF	TGTGCCAGTAGTATAGAGAGGGGACTCGACTACATTGAGCAGTTCTTC
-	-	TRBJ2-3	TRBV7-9	CASLRRGGATDTQYF	TGTGCCAGTCTAAGAAGGGGGGGCGCGACAGATACGCAGTATTTT
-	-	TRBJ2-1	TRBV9	CASSAFDSRLHNEQFF	TGTGCCAGCAGCGCCTTTGATAGTAGACTCCACAATGAGCAGTTCTTC
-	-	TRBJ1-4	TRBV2	CASSYRLGVLGELFF	TGTGCCAGCTCCTACAGATTAGGCGTACTGGGTGAACTGTTTTTT
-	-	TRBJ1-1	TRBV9	CASSVDFRITEAFF	TGTGCCAGCAGCGTAGATTTCAGGATCACTGAAGCTTTCTTT
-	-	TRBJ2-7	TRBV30	CAWSPLVSEQYF	TGTGCCTGGAGTCCCTTAGTCTCCGAGCAGTACTTC
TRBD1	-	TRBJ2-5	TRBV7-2	CASSLSSGTGIQETQYF	TGTGCCAGCAGCTTAAGCTCCGGGACAGGGATACAAGAGACCCAGTACTTC